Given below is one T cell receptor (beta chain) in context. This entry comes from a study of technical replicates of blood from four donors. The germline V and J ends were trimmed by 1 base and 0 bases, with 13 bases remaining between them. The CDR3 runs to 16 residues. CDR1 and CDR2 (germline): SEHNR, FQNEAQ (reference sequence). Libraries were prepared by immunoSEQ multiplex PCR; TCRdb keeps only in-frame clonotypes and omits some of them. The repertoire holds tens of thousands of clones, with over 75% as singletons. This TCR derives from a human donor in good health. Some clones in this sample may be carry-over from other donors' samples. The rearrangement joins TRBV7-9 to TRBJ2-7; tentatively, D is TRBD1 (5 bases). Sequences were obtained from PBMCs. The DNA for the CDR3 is TGTGCCAGCAGCTTAGTGGTCGGCAGGGACTCCTACGAGCAGTACTTC. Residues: CASSLVVGRDSYEQYF.